This TCR beta chain was captured by sequencing in a study of blood T cell repertoires in COVID-19. Study-wide context: Some COVID-19 samples were acute and others convalescent; all came from the United States, Italy and Spain. PBMCs, B-cell-depleted T cells, or T cells provided the cDNA or gDNA that made up the material.

Losses at the gene ends were 6 bases for V and 5 bases for J; bases not matched to a gene: 8. This CDR3 spans 15 amino acids. Germline V gene sequence: CDR1 KGHSH, CDR2 LQKENI. In the authors' workflow: Nucleated cell number was recorded as an estimate derived from reference gene primer amplification. Measured with immunoSEQ multiplex PCR; TCRdb has only the in-frame clones, and not every one. For V, J and clone size, that table is used; D and trimming come from the DNA. The repertoire consists of tens of thousands of clones, with less than 90% occurring once and the leading ten covering around a tenth.

The TCR comes from a human donor in a cohort sampled during active COVID-19. This chain joins TRBV18 and TRBJ2-5; TRBD2 matches 11 bases. Specimen: peripheral blood. The CDR3 reads CASSQLAGAPETQYF. Written as DNA, the CDR3 is TGTGCCAGCTCGCAACTAGCGGGGGCCCCGGAGACCCAGTACTTC.